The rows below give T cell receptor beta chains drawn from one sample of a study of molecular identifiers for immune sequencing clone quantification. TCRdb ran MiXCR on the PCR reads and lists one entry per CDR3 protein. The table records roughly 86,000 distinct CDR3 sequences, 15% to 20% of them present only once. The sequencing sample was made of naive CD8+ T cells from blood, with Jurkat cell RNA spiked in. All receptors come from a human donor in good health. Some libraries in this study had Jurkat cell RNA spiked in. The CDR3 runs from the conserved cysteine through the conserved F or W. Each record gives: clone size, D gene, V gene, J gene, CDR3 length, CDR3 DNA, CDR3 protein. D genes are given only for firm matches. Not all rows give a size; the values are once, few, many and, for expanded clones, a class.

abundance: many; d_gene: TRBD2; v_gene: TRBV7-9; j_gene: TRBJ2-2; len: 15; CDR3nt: TGTGCCAGCAGCTCACTAGCGGGAGCCCCCGGGGAGCTGTTTTTT; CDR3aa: CASSSLAGAPGELFF
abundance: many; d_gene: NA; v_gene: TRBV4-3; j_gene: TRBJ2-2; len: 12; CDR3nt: TGCGCCAGCAGCCACAGGGCCGGGGAGCTGTTTTTT; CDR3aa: CASSHRAGELFF
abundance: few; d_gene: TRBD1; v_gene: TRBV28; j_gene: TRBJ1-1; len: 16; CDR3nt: TGTGCCAGCAGTTTAGGGACAGGGGTCTTCGACACTGAAGCTTTCTTT; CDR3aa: CASSLGTGVFDTEAFF
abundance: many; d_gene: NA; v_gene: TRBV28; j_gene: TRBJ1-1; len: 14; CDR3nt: TGTGCCAGCACCTTTGGGGGGGGGAACACTGAAGCTTTCTTT; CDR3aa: CASTFGGGNTEAFF
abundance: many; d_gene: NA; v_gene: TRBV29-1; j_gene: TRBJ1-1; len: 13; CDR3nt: TGCAGCGGGTGGGTGGGGCAGAACACTGAAGCTTTCTTT; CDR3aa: CSGWVGQNTEAFF
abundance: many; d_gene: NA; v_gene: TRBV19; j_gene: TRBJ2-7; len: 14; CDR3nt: TGTGCCAGCGGAGTTCAGGGACGGCCCTACGAGCAGTACTTC; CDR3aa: CASGVQGRPYEQYF
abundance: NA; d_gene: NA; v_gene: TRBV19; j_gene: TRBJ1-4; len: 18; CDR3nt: TGTGCCAGTAGTATAGTCCACATGGATCCTGCAACTAATGAAAAACTGTTTTTT; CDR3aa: CASSIVHMDPATNEKLFF
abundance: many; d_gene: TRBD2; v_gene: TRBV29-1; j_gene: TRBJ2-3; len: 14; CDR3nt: TGCAGCGTTGTAGGGCGGGGGGGGCGAGATACGCAGTATTTT; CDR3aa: CSVVGRGGRDTQYF
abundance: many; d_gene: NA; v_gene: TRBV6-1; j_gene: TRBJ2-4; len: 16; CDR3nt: TGTGCCAGCAGTGAACTTTTCGGGGGCGACGAAAACATTCAGTACTTC; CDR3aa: CASSELFGGDENIQYF
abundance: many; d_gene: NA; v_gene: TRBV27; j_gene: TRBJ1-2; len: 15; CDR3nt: TGTGCCAGCAGTTTAGTGGCTAACACTAACTATGGCTACACCTTC; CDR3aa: CASSLVANTNYGYTF
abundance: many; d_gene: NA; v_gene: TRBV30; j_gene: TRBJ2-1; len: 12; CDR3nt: TGTGCCTGGAGTTATGCTTTGAATGAGCAGTTCTTC; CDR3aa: CAWSYALNEQFF
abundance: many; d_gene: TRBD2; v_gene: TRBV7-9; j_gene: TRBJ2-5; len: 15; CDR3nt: TGTGCCAGCAGCTACGGGACTAGCGTCAAGGTGACCCAGTACTTC; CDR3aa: CASSYGTSVKVTQYF
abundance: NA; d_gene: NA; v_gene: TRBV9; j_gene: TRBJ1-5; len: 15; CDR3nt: TGTGCCAGCAGCGCAGCAGGTGGGGTGGGACAGCCCCAGCATTTT; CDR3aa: CASSAAGGVGQPQHF
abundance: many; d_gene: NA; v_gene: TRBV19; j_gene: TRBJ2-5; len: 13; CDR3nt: TGTGCCACCTCAATGGGGGAAATCGAGACCCAGTACTTC; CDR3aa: CATSMGEIETQYF
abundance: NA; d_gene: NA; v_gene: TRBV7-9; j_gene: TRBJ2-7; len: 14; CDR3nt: TGTGCCAGCAGCTTAGCGGGGAACACCTACGAGCAGTACTTC; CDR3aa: CASSLAGNTYEQYF
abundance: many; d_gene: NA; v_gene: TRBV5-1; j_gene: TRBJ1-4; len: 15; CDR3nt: TGCGCCAGCAGCTTTACCCAACAGAGAAATGAAAAACTGTTTTTT; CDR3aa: CASSFTQQRNEKLFF
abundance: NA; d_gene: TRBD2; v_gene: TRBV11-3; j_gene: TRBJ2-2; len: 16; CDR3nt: TGTGCCAGCAGTCAAAGGACTAGCGGGGGTCACGGGGAGCCGTTTTTT; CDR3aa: CASSQRTSGGHGEPFF
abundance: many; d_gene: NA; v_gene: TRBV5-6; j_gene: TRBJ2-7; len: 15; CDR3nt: TGTGCCAGCAGCTTGGTTGATACGGTCTCCTACGAGCAGTACTTC; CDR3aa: CASSLVDTVSYEQYF
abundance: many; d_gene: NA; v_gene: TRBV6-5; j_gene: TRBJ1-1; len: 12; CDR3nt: TGTGCCAGCAGTTACGTCGGCGCCGAAGCTTTCTTT; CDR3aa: CASSYVGAEAFF
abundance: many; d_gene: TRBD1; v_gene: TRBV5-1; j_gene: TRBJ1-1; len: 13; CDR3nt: TGCGCCAGCAGCGTAGGACAGGGTAATGAAGCTTTCTTT; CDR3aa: CASSVGQGNEAFF
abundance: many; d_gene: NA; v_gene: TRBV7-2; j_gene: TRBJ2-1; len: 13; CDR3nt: TGTGCCAGCAGCCAAGACTCCTACAATGAGCAGTTCTTC; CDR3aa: CASSQDSYNEQFF
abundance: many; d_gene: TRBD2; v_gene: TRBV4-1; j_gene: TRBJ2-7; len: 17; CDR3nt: TGCGCCAGCAGCCAAGAAGGTCCACTAGCGGGAGACCACGAGCAGTACTTC; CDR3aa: CASSQEGPLAGDHEQYF
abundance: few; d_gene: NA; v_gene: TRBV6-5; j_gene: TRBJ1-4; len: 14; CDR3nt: TGTGCCAGCAGTTCGGCTACATGGGGTGAAAAACTGTTTTTT; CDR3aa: CASSSATWGEKLFF
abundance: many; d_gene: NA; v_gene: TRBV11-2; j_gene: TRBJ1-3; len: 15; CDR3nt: TGTGCCAGCAGCTTAGGCGTGCTCTCTGGAAACACCATATATTTT; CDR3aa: CASSLGVLSGNTIYF
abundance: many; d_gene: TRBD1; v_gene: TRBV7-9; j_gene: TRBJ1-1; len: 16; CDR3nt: TGTGCCAGCAGCCTGGGGAACAGGGGGGTCGGGACTGAAGCTTTCTTT; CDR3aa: CASSLGNRGVGTEAFF
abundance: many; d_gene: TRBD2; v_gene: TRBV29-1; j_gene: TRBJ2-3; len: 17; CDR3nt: TGCAGCGTTGAAGGGGCGCTAGCGGGGGGGCATCCAGATACGCAGTATTTT; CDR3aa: CSVEGALAGGHPDTQYF
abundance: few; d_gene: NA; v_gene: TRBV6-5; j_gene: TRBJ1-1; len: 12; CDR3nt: TGTGCCAGCAGTTGGGGGGACACTGAAGCTTTCTTT; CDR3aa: CASSWGDTEAFF
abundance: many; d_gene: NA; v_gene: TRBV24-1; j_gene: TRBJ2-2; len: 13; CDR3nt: TGTGCCACCAGGACAGGGAACACCGGGGAGCTGTTTTTT; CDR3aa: CATRTGNTGELFF
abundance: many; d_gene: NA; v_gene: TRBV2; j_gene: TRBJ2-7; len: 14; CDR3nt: TGTGCCAGCAGTGAATCCCAGGGGCTGGACGAGCAGTACTTC; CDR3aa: CASSESQGLDEQYF
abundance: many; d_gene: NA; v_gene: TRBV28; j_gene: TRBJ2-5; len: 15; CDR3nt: TGTGCCAGCAGTTTAACAGTAAACCCCCAAGAGACCCAGTACTTC; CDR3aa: CASSLTVNPQETQYF
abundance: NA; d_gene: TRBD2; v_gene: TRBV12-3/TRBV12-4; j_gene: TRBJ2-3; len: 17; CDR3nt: TGTGCCTGCTCCCTCGCACGACTAGCGGGGTACACAGATACGCAGTATTTT; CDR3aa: CACSLARLAGYTDTQYF
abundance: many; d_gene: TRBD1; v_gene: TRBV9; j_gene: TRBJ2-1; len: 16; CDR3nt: TGTGCCAGCAGCCCAGGGGACACAGGGGGGTCGAATGAGCAGTTCTTC; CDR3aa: CASSPGDTGGSNEQFF
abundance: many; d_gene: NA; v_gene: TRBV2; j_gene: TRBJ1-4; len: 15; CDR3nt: TGTGCCAGCAGTGGGGTGACAGCGGCTAATGAAAAACTGTTTTTT; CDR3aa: CASSGVTAANEKLFF
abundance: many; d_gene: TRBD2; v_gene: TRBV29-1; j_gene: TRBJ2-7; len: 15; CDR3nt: TGCAGCGTTGAACTTGGAACTAGCGGAGTATACGAGCAGTACTTC; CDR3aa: CSVELGTSGVYEQYF
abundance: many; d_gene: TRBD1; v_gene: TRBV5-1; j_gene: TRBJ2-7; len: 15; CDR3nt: TGCGCCAGCAGCTCCACCGGGACAGGACACTACGAGCAGTACTTC; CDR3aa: CASSSTGTGHYEQYF
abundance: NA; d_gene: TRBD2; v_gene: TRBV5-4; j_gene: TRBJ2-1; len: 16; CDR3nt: TGTGCCAGCAGCCCTTGGTCTAGCGGGAGCGTTGGTGAGCAGTTCTTC; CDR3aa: CASSPWSSGSVGEQFF
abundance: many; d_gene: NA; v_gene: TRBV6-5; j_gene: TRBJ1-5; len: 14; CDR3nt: TGTGCCAGCAGTACTGACATTAGCAATCAGCCCCAGCATTTT; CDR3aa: CASSTDISNQPQHF
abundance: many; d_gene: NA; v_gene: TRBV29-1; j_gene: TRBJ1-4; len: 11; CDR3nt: TGCAGCGGCGGGGTTAATGAAAAACTGTTTTTT; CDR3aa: CSGGVNEKLFF
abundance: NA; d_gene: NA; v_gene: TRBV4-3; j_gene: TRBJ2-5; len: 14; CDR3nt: TGCGCCAGCAGCCAAGGTCTTGGCGAAGAGACCCAGTACTTC; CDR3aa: CASSQGLGEETQYF
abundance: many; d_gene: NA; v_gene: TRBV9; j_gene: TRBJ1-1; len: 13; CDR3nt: TGTGCCAGCAGCGTATGGGATAACACTGAAGCTTTCTTT; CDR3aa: CASSVWDNTEAFF
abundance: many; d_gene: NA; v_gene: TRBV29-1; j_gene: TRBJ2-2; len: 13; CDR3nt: TGCAGCGTTGGCATGGTGGACACCGGGGAGCTGTTTTTT; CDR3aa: CSVGMVDTGELFF
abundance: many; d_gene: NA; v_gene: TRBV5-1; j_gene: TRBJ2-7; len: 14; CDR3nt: TGCGCCAGCAGCTTATTGGACGCCTCCTACGAGCAGTACTTC; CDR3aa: CASSLLDASYEQYF
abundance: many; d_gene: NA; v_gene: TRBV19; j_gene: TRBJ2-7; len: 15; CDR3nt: TGTGCCAGTAGTATAGTGACGAAGGGTACCTACGAGCAGTACTTC; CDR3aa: CASSIVTKGTYEQYF
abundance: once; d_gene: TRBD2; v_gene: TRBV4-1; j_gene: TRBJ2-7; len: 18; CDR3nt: TGCGCCAGCAGCCGCGGACTAGCGGGGGGGCCAGGGAACTACGAGCAGTACTTC; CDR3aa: CASSRGLAGGPGNYEQYF
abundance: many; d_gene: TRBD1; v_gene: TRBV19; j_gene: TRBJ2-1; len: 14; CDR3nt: TGTGCCAGTAGTATACAGGGGGCTTACAATGAGCAGTTCTTC; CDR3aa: CASSIQGAYNEQFF
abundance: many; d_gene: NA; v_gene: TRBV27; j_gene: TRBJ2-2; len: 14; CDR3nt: TGTGCCAGCAGTTTAATTAGTATACCCGGGGAGCTGTTTTTT; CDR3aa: CASSLISIPGELFF
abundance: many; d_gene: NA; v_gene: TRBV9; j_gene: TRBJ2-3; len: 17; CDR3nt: TGTGCCAGCAGGCCCCCCCCAAGCGGGTATCCCACAGATACGCAGTATTTT; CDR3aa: CASRPPPSGYPTDTQYF
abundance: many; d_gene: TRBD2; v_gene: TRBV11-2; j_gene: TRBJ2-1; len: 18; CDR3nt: TGTGCCAGCAGCTTAGAAGGACTAGCGGAAAATTCCTACAATGAGCAGTTCTTC; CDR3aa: CASSLEGLAENSYNEQFF
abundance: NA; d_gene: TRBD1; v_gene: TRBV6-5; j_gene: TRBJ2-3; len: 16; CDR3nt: TGTGCCAGCAGCTATGACAGGGCCGGGGGCACAGATACGCAGTATTTT; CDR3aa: CASSYDRAGGTDTQYF
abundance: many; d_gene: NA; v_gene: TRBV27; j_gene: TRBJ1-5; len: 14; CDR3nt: TGTGCCAGCAGTAGAACCCCCCAGGGTCAGCCCCAGCATTTT; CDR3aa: CASSRTPQGQPQHF
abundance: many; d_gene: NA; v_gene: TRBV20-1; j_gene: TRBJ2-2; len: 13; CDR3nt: TGCAGTGCTACGTCCAGGGGTGTCCGGGAGCTGTTTTTT; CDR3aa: CSATSRGVRELFF
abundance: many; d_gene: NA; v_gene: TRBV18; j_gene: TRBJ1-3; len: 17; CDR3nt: TGTGCCAGCTCTCACGGGCGTCCAGGGAGCTCTGGAAACACCATATATTTT; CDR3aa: CASSHGRPGSSGNTIYF
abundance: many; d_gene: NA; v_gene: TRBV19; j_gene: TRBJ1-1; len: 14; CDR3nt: TGTGCCAGTAAAAAGGGTCTCGAGGGGCCTGAAGCTTTCTTT; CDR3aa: CASKKGLEGPEAFF
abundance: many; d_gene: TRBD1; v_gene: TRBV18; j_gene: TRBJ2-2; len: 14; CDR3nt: TGTGCCAGCTCACGGACAGGGGACACCGGGGAGCTGTTTTTT; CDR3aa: CASSRTGDTGELFF